This entry is about one T cell receptor beta chain. Here immunoSEQ multiplex PCR was the method, and the copy in TCRdb shows in-frame clones only, minus some. Among about 120,000 clones listed, approximately 80% were seen once. There are 13 residues in the CDR3. The V end was cut by 4 bases, the J end by 6 bases, with 12 bases between. CDR1 is SGHVS and CDR2 is FQNEAQ in the germline V gene. This entry is derived from a study of blood T cell repertoires in COVID-19. Study-wide background: Samples taken during acute and convalescent COVID-19 were collected in the United States, Italy and Spain.

The gene calls are TRBV7-8 and TRBJ1-1; perhaps TRBD1 as D (5 bases). This sequence was found in a woman aged 40 to 50 with acute or convalescent COVID-19. The sequencing sample was made of peripheral blood. CDR3 sequence reads: CASSSRGDAEAFF. The DNA of the CDR3 is TGTGCCAGCAGCTCCCGGGGGGACGCTGAAGCTTTCTTT. The complete variable domain, with remaining parts taken from reference TRBV7-8 and TRBJ1-1, reads GAGVSQSPRYKVAKRGQDVALRCDPISGHVSLFWYQQALGQGPEFLTYFQNEAQLDKSGLPSDRFFAERPEGSVSTLKIQRTQQEDSAVYLCASSSRGDAEAFFGQGTRLTVV.